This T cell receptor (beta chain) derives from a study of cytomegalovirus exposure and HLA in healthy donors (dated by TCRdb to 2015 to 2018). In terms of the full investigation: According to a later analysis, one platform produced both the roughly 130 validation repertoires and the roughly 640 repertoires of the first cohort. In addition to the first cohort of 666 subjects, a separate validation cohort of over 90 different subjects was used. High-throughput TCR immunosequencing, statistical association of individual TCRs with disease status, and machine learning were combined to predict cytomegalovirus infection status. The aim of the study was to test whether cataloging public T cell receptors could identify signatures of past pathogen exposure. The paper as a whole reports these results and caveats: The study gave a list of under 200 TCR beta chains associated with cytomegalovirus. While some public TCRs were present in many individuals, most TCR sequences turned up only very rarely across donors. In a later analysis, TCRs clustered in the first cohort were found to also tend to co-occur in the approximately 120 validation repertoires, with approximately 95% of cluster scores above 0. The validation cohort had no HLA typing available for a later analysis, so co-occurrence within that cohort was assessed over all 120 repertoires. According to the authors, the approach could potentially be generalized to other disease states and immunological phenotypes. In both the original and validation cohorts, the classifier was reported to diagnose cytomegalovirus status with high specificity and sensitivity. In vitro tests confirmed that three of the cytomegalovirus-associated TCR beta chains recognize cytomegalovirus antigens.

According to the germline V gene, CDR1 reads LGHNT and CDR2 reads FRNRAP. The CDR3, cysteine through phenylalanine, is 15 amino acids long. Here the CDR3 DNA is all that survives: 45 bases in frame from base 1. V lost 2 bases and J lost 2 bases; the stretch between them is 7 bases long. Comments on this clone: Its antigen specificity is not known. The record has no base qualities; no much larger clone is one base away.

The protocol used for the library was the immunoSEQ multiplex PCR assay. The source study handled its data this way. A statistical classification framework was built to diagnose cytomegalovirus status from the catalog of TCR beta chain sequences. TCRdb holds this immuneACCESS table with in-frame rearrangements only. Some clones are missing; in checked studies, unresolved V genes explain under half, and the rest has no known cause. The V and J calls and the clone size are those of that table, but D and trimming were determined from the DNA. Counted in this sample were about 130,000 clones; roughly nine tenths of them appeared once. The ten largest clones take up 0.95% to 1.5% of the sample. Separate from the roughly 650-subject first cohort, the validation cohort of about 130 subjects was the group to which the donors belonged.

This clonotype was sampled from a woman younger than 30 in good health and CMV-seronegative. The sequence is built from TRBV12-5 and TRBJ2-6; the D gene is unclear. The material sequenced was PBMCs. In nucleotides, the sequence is TGTGCTAGTGGTTTGACCCGAGCTGGGGCCAACGTCCTGACTTTC. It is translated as CASGLTRAGANVLTF. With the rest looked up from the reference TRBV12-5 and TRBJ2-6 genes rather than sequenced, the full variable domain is DARVTQTPRHKVTEMGQEVTMRCQPILGHNTVFWYRQTMMQGLELLAYFRNRAPLDDSGMPKDRFSAEMPDATLATLKIQPSEPRDSAVYFCASGLTRAGANVLTFGAGSRLTVL.